The T cell receptor (beta chain) under discussion was sequenced for a study of T cell responses to AZD1222 COVID-19 vaccine. Study conclusions and caveats: Every sample of the repertoires postdated the peak T cell response.

Here immunoSEQ multiplex PCR was the method, and the copy in TCRdb shows in-frame clones only, minus some. Among about 190,000 clones listed, 92% were seen once. This CDR3 has 15 residues. V lost 5 bases and J 0 bases, leaving 11 bases between the germline ends. Germline V lookup: CDR1 SGHAT, CDR2 FQNNGV. About this clone: No antigen is known for it.

This clonotype was sampled from an adult in good health. The V and J genes are TRBV11-2 and TRBJ1-3; D not resolved. This material consisted of peripheral blood, taken on day 0 of AZD1222 vaccination. The CDR3 sequence is CASSPNPISGNTIYF. The CDR3 bases are TGTGCCAGCAGCCCGAACCCCATCTCTGGAAACACCATATATTTT.